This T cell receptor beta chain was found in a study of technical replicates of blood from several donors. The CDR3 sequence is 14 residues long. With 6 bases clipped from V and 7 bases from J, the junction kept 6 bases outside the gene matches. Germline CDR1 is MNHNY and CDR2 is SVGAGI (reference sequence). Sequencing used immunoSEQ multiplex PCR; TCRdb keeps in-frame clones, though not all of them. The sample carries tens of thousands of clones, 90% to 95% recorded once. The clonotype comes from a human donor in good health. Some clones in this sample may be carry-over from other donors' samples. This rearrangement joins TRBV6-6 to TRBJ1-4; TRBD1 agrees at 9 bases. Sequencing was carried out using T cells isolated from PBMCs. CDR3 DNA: TGTGCCAGCAGGACAGGGGGTTTGGGTGAAAAACTGTTTTTT. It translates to CASRTGGLGEKLFF.